This T cell receptor beta chain was found in a study of early T cells in non-severe SARS-CoV-2 infection. Across the study: Sequencing of bulk RNA from unsorted whole blood was done, without chain pairing.

Study results and limitations: The VDJdb matching leaned toward anti-spike CD8 responses and overlooked private and CD4 specificities.

This clonotype has at least ten counts. As yet, its antigen is unknown. Unique molecular identifiers (one per individual cDNA molecule) were attached. MiXCR was run by TCRdb on the 5' RACE reads, yielding one entry per CDR3 protein. Of about 54,000 distinct CDR3 sequences listed, 6.5% to 7.5% were seen once; the top ten hold 4.5% to 6%. Specimen: whole blood, collected at baseline. The TCR was taken from an adult who was a healthcare worker with PCR-confirmed SARS-CoV-2 infection or an uninfected control (not recorded which).

CDR3 nucleotide sequence: TGCGCCAGCAGCCACCGCGGACAGGGCGACGAGCAGTACTTC. Translation: CASSHRGQGDEQYF. The V call is TRBV5-1, the J call TRBJ2-7; 8 positions match TRBD1. The CDR3 is 14 amino acids. V was pared by 4 bases and J by 5 bases, with 8 bases of the junction left unmatched. Germline V gives CDR1 SGHRS, CDR2 YFSETQ. Variable domain in full (rest from reference TRBV5-1 and TRBJ2-7): KAGVTQTPRYLIKTRGQQVTLSCSPISGHRSVSWYQQTPGQGLQFLFEYFSETQRNKGNFPGRFSGRQFSNSRSEMNVSTLELGDSALYLCASSHRGQGDEQYFGPGTRLTVT.